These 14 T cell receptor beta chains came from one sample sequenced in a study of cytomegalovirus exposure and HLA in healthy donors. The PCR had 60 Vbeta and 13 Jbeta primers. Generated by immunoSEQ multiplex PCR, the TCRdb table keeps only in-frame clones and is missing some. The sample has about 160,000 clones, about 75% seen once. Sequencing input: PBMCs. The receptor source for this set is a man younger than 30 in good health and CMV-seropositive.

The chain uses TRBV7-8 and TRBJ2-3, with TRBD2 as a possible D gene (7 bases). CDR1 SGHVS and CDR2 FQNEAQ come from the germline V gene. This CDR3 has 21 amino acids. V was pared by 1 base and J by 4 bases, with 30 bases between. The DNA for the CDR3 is TGTGCCAGCAGCTTAGTGCCCTCGGGCGGGGGCGAGATATGGGTGGCAGATACGCAGTATTTT. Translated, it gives CASSLVPSGGGEIWVADTQYF.

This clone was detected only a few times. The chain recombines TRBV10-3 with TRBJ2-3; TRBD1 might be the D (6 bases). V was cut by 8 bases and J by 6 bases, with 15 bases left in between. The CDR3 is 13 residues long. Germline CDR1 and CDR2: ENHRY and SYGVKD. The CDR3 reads CAIGGLGADTQYF. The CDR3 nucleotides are TGTGCCATCGGGGGTCTGGGGGCCGATACGCAGTATTTT.

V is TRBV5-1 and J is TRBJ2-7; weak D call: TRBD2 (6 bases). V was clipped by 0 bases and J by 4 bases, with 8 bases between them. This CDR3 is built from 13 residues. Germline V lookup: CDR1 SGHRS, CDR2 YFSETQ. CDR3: CASSLDSGYEQYV. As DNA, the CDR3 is TGCGCCAGCAGCTTGGATAGCGGTTACGAGCAGTACGTC.

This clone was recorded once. The CDR3 DNA sequence: TGTGCCAGCAGTGAAGCACGTCCAGGGGTGAACGAGCAGTACGTC. This translates into CASSEARPGVNEQYV. The genes are TRBV6-1 and TRBJ2-7, with D possibly being TRBD1 (6 bases). This CDR3 has 15 residues. Trimming cost V 0 bases and J 5 bases, with 14 bases left between them. CDR1 is MNHNS and CDR2 is SASEGT in the germline V gene.

CDR3 sequence reads: CAWIGRPGQGETQYF. For the CDR3, the DNA is TGTGCCTGGATAGGTAGACCGGGACAGGGGGAGACCCAGTACTTC. This chain links TRBV30 with TRBJ2-5, with TRBD1 identical over 10 bases. From germline, CDR1 is GTSNPN and CDR2 SVGIG (reference sequence). V shed 4 bases, J shed 5 bases, and the junction held 10 bases outside the gene matches. There are 15 residues in the CDR3.

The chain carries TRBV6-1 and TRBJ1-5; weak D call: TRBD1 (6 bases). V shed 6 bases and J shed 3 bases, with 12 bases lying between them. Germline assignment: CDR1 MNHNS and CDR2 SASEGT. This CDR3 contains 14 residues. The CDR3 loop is CASRRQDYNQPQHF. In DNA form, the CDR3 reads TGTGCCAGCAGGAGACAGGATTACAATCAGCCCCAGCATTTT.

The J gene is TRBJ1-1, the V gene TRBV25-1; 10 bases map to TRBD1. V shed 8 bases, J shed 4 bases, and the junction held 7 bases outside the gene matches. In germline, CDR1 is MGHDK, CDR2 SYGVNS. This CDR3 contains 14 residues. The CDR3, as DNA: TGTGCCAGCTACCCTCGGACAGGGGGCACTGAAGCTTTCTTT. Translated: CASYPRTGGTEAFF.

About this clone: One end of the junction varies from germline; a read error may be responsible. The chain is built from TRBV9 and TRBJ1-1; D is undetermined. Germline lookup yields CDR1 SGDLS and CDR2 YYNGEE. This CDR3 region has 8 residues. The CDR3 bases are TGTGCCAACTTCAGGCGGGTCTTT. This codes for CANFRRVF.

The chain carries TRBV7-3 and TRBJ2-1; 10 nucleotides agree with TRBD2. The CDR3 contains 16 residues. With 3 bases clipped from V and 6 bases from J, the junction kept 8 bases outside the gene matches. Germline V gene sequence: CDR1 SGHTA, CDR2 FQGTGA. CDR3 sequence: CASSFQGAGGSNEQFF. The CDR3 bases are TGTGCCAGCAGCTTCCAAGGAGCGGGGGGGAGCAATGAGCAGTTCTTC. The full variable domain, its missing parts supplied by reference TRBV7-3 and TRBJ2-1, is GAGVSQTPSNKVTEKGKYVELRCDPISGHTALYWYRQSLGQGPEFLIYFQGTGAADDSGLPNDRFFAVRPEGSVSTLKIQRTERGDSAVYLCASSFQGAGGSNEQFFGPGTRLTVL.

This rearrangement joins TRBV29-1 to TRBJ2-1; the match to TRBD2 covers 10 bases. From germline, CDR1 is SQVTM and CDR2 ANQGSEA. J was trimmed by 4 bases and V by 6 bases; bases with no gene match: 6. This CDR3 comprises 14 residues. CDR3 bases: TGCAGCGTAATCACTAGCGGGGCGTACAATGAGCAGTTCTTC. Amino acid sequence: CSVITSGAYNEQFF.

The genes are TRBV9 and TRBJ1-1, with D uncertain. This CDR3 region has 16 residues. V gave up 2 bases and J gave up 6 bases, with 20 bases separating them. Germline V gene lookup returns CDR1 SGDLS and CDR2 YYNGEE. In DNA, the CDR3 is TGTGCCAGCAGCGTCCAAGCGGACCTCAAGGGCTCTGAAGCTTTCTTT. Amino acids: CASSVQADLKGSEAFF. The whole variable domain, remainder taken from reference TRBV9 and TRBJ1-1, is DSGVTQTPKHLITATGQRVTLRCSPRSGDLSVYWYQQSLDQGLQFLIQYYNGEERAKGNILERFSAQQFPDLHSELNLSSLELGDSALYFCASSVQADLKGSEAFFGQGTRLTVV.

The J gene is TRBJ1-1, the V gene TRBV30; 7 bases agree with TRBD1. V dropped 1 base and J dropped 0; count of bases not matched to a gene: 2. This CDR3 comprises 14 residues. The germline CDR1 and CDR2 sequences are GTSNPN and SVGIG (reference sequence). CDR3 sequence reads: CAWSADRVNTEAFF. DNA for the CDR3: TGTGCCTGGAGTGCCGACAGGGTGAACACTGAAGCTTTCTTT.

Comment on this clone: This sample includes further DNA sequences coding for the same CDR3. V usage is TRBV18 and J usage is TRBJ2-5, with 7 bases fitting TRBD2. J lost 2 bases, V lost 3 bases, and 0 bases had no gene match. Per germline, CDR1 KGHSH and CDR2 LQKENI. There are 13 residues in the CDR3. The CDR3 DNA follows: TGTGCCAGCTCACCGGGGGGGCAAGAGACCCAGTACTTC. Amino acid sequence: CASSPGGQETQYF.

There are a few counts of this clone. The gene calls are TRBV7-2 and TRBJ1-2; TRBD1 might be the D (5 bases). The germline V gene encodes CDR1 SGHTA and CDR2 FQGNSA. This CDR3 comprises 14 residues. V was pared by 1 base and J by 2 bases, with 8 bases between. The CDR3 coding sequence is TGTGCCAGCAGCTTAGACAGGACCAACTATGGCTACACCTTC. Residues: CASSLDRTNYGYTF.